This TCR beta chain comes out of a study of cytomegalovirus exposure and HLA in healthy donors. Primers: 60 Vbeta forward and 13 Jbeta reverse. Clones were read by immunoSEQ multiplex PCR, and TCRdb kept only the in-frame ones, dropping some. The sample has 90,000 to 120,000 clones. Regarding the study as a whole: Immune exposure was documented only through CMV serostatus. CMV antigen specificity of three CMV-associated chains was confirmed in vitro. Among the sequence variants, a highly shared cluster was likely an artifact of sequencing. Earlier analysis yielded a pattern in which most TCR beta V segments were productive about 90% or about 30% of the time.

A note on this clone: What it binds is not known.

The TCR was taken from a man between 45 and 60 years old in good health and CMV-seronegative. Sequencing was done on a sample of PBMCs.

CDR3 nucleotides: TGTGCCAGCAGTGGACCTAGCGGAACCTACAATGAGCAGTTCTTC. Its protein is CASSGPSGTYNEQFF. The chain combines TRBV2 with TRBJ2-1, with 7 bases lining up with TRBD2. This CDR3 has 15 residues. The V gene's germline CDR1 is SNHLY and CDR2 FYNNEI. The V gene end was trimmed by 4 bases and the J gene end by 2 bases; junction bases not matched to a gene: 5.